The 3 T cell receptor beta chains given below trace back to one sample, sequenced in a study of T cells after yellow fever vaccination. TCRdb analysed the 5' RACE reads with MiXCR anew, one entry per CDR3 protein. The sample lists fewer than 150,000 distinct CDR3 sequences; 7.7% were seen once. Sequencing used CD4+ T cells sorted from PBMCs, obtained 5 days after the yellow fever booster vaccination. The receptors come from a man aged 30 to 39 who received the YFV17D yellow fever vaccine.

In this sample, this clonotype turned up many times. The rearrangement joins TRBV6-5 to TRBJ1-2; unclear D gene. Germline V lookup: CDR1 MNHEY, CDR2 SVGAGI. The germline V and J ends were trimmed by 6 bases and 5 bases, with 13 bases remaining between them. This CDR3 has 13 residues. CDR3 nucleotides: TGTGCCAGCAGCTCCCGGCCCGATTATGGCTACACCTTC. Protein: CASSSRPDYGYTF.

The V gene is TRBV28, the J gene TRBJ2-7, with D possibly called TRBD1 or TRBD2 (5 bases each). The V and J ends lost 4 bases and 6 bases respectively, with 16 bases between them. The CDR3 runs to 14 residues. Germline CDR1 reads MDHEN; CDR2 reads SYDVKM. CDR3 DNA: TGTGCCAGCAGTTCCTCGGGACCCCCCCTCGAGCAGTACTTC. Residues: CASSSSGPPLEQYF.

This clonotype was picked up many times. The chain has TRBV3-1 and TRBJ2-3; 11 nucleotides match TRBD2. The V and J ends lost 4 bases and 5 bases, in that order; junction bases with no gene match: 5. From germline, CDR1 is LGHDT and CDR2 YNNKEL (reference sequence). The CDR3 totals 15 residues. DNA for the CDR3: TGTGCCAGCAGCCCACTAGCGGGAGAGAGAGATACGCAGTATTTT. Protein product: CASSPLAGERDTQYF.